Following are 21 T cell receptor beta chains from one sample sequenced in a study of naive and memory T cell subsets. Two oligonucleotides, mixed equimolar, formed the beta constant-region primer covering TRBC1 and TRBC2. Ligated cDNA was amplified by four rounds of PCR with nested alpha and beta constant-region primers and SP2. MiXCR, applied by TCRdb to the UMI-ligation and nested PCR reads, yields one record per CDR3 protein. Of 85,000 or so distinct CDR3 sequences in the sample, 9% are singletons; the top ten hold less than 1.5%. Specimen: naive CD8+ T cells from blood. The source is a human donor in good health.

The sample holds a few counts of this clonotype. The J gene is TRBJ2-7, the V gene TRBV27, with D unresolved. Trimming took 3 bases from V and 5 from J, leaving 11 bases between them. The germline CDR1 and CDR2 sequences are MNHEY and SMNVEV (reference sequence). CDR3 length: 13 amino acids. This CDR3 reads CASSFGPLNEQYF. The CDR3 DNA reads as TGTGCCAGCAGTTTTGGGCCCCTCAACGAGCAGTACTTC.

The chain links TRBV3-1 to TRBJ2-7; TRBD2 aligns across 9 bases. Germline V gives CDR1 LGHDT, CDR2 YNNKEL (reference sequence). With 3 bases clipped from V and 4 bases from J, the junction kept 7 bases outside the gene matches. This CDR3 spans 15 amino acids. The DNA for the CDR3 is TGTGCCAGCAGCCATCGACTAGCGGCGAAATACGAGCAGTACTTC. It is translated as CASSHRLAAKYEQYF.

The genes are TRBV28 and TRBJ2-5; D tentatively fits TRBD1 or TRBD2 (5 bases each). Germline CDR1 reads MDHEN; CDR2 reads SYDVKM. The ends were cut back, 2 bases at V and 0 bases at J, with 13 bases in the middle. The CDR3 covers 16 residues. CDR3 region: CASSLLGTSYQETQYF. The CDR3 coding sequence is TGTGCCAGCAGTTTACTCGGGACGTCCTACCAAGAGACCCAGTACTTC.

This clonotype was seen at least ten times. This chain joins TRBV7-6 and TRBJ2-2, with 9 bases matching TRBD1. Germline V gene sequence: CDR1 SGHVS, CDR2 FNYEAQ. This CDR3 comprises 14 residues. The V and J ends lost 3 bases and 6 bases, in that order; junction bases with no gene match: 2. CDR3 sequence reads: CASSFTGGPGELFF. CDR3 nucleotides: TGTGCCAGCAGCTTCACAGGGGGCCCCGGGGAGCTGTTTTTT.

This clonotype was picked up many times. V and J are TRBV4-2 and TRBJ2-1; unclear D gene. Germline V gives CDR1 LGHNA, CDR2 YNFKEQ. The CDR3 runs 12 residues. V shed 0 bases and J shed 7 bases, with 4 bases lying between them. CDR3 residues: CASSQDLNEQFF. The CDR3 region has the DNA TGTGCCAGCAGCCAAGATCTGAATGAGCAGTTCTTC.

This clonotype was seen many times. The chain links TRBV29-1 to TRBJ2-1; no clear D. The CDR3 sequence is 13 residues long. Germline V gene data show CDR1 as SQVTM and CDR2 as ANQGSEA. V lost 7 bases and J lost 8, with 18 bases in between. The CDR3 DNA follows: TGCAGCGGCGCGTCTCCTGGTCCCTATGAGCAGTTCTTC. As protein: CSGASPGPYEQFF.

The V and J genes are TRBV10-3 and TRBJ2-1, with 8 bases fitting TRBD2. Germline CDR1 reads ENHRY; CDR2 reads SYGVKD. This CDR3 has 17 residues. The J segment lost 2 bases and the V segment lost 3 bases, leaving 9 bases of the junction unmatched. This CDR3 is CAISDPSTGGAYNEQFF. CDR3 coding DNA: TGTGCCATCAGTGACCCCTCAACGGGGGGGGCCTACAATGAGCAGTTCTTC.

This clonotype was observed at least ten times. V usage is TRBV7-9 and J usage is TRBJ2-7; TRBD2 matches at 11 bases. Germline-derived CDR1 and CDR2 are SEHNR and FQNEAQ (reference sequence). Trimming at V came to 5 bases and at J to 2 bases, leaving 14 bases not matched to a gene. The CDR3 runs 18 residues. The chain's CDR3 is CASSPNPYGTSGAYEQYF. The DNA of the CDR3 is TGTGCCAGCAGCCCCAACCCCTACGGGACTAGCGGAGCCTACGAGCAGTACTTC.

Only a few counts were recorded for this clonotype. The chain links TRBV29-1 to TRBJ2-7; 9 bases are a match to TRBD1. In germline, CDR1 is SQVTM, CDR2 ANQGSEA. The CDR3 runs 13 residues. V shed 1 base and J 7 bases; nucleotides not matched to a gene: 5. CDR3 loop: CSVEGDRVGEQYF. In DNA, the CDR3 is TGCAGCGTTGAAGGGGACAGGGTAGGAGAGCAGTACTTC.

This sequence joins TRBV6-5 and TRBJ2-2; no firm D call. Germline V gives CDR1 MNHEY, CDR2 SVGAGI. The CDR3 loop spans 17 amino acids. The germline V and J ends were trimmed by 5 bases and 0 bases, with 16 bases remaining between them. The CDR3 DNA sequence: TGTGCCAGCAGTCTCACCCTAACCACAGCGAACACCGGGGAGCTGTTTTTT. Amino acids: CASSLTLTTANTGELFF.

This clonotype appeared a few times. The gene calls are TRBV6-5 and TRBJ2-5, with D possibly being TRBD1 (6 bases). The CDR3 covers 16 residues. CDR1 is MNHEY, CDR2 SVGAGI, per germline. V shed 4 bases and J shed 1 base, with 16 bases lying between them. CDR3 amino acids: CASSSQGRRPQETQYF. The DNA of the CDR3 is TGTGCCAGCAGTTCCCAGGGGCGGCGGCCCCAAGAGACCCAGTACTTC.

The chain couples TRBV4-1 to TRBJ2-5; TRBD1 is a possible D gene (5 bases). Germline loops: CDR1 MGHRA, CDR2 YSYEKL. The V gene lost 4 bases and the J gene lost 1 base, with 16 bases spanning the gap. CDR3 size: 16 residues. This chain's CDR3 is CASSRSGASGQETQYF. Written as DNA, the CDR3 is TGCGCCAGCAGCCGGTCTGGGGCATCGGGCCAAGAGACCCAGTACTTC.

This clonotype has a handful of counts. This chain links TRBV7-2 with TRBJ1-1; weak D call: TRBD1 (5 bases). The CDR3 covers 16 residues. The germline V and J ends were trimmed by 1 base and 1 base, with 13 bases remaining between them. Per the germline V gene, CDR1 is SGHTA and CDR2 is FQGNSA. The CDR3 here is CASSLEGSWGNTEAFF. DNA for the CDR3: TGTGCCAGCAGCTTAGAGGGGTCATGGGGGAACACTGAAGCTTTCTTT.

The chain recombines TRBV20-1 with TRBJ1-6; the D is unclear. The V end lost 0 bases, the J end lost 0 bases, and 18 bases lay between the germline ends. CDR1 and CDR2 (germline): DFQATT, SNEGSKA (reference sequence). CDR3 length: 19 amino acids. The CDR3 spells CSARDLVIDRSSYNSPLHF. CDR3 in DNA: TGCAGTGCTAGAGATCTGGTAATAGACCGGAGCTCCTATAATTCACCCCTCCACTTT.

The genes are TRBV6-5 and TRBJ2-7; D gene uncertain. Trimming took 0 bases from V and 0 from J, leaving 3 bases between them. This CDR3 spans 13 amino acids. Germline lookup yields CDR1 MNHEY and CDR2 SVGAGI. The CDR3 region has the DNA TGTGCCAGCAGTTACTCACCCTCCTACGAGCAGTACTTC. As protein: CASSYSPSYEQYF.

This clonotype has ten or more counts. This chain uses TRBV7-6 with TRBJ2-1, with unresolved D. The CDR3 has 15 amino acids. The ends were cut back, 1 base at V and 5 bases at J, with 12 bases in the middle. Germline-derived CDR1 and CDR2 are SGHVS and FNYEAQ. The CDR3 here is CASSLVAESNNEQFF. The CDR3 DNA follows: TGTGCCAGCAGCTTAGTGGCAGAATCAAACAATGAGCAGTTCTTC.

A few counts support this clonotype. The chain recombines TRBV7-9 with TRBJ2-3, with a possible D match to TRBD2 (5 bases). CDR1 SEHNR and CDR2 FQNEAQ come from the germline V gene (reference sequence). This CDR3 contains 17 residues. Trimming pared 10 bases from V and 1 base from J, leaving 24 bases between. CDR3 residues: CATSLRVGKGGTDTQYF. In nucleotides, the CDR3 is TGTGCCACGTCCCTTCGGGTCGGGAAAGGTGGCACAGATACGCAGTATTTT.

This clonotype was detected ten times or more. The chain couples TRBV20-1 to TRBJ2-7; 8 nucleotides match TRBD1. CDR1 is DFQATT and CDR2 is SNEGSKA in the germline V gene (reference sequence). The CDR3 totals 14 residues. V was pared by 3 bases and J by 3 bases, with 7 bases of the junction left unmatched. Here the CDR3 reads CSASGDRQLYEQYF. The CDR3 DNA sequence: TGCAGTGCTAGTGGGGACAGGCAGCTCTACGAGCAGTACTTC.

In this sample, this clonotype turned up many times. V gene TRBV10-3 combines with J gene TRBJ1-6; D perhaps matches TRBD1 (5 bases). V was pared by 4 bases and J by 9 bases, with 16 bases between. This CDR3 comprises 15 residues. Germline CDR1 is ENHRY and CDR2 is SYGVKD. CDR3 sequence (DNA): TGTGCCATCAGTGCGGCAGGGAAAGGGAGTTCACCCCTCCACTTT. Encoded protein: CAISAAGKGSSPLHF.

This clonotype was counted between two and nine times. The chain combines TRBV5-1 with TRBJ2-5, with 8 bases matching TRBD2. With 2 bases clipped from V and 3 bases from J, the junction kept 9 bases outside the gene matches. The CDR3 is 16 amino acids. Germline lookup yields CDR1 SGHRS and CDR2 YFSETQ. As DNA, the CDR3 is TGCGCCAGCAGCTTTCCAGCGGGGGCTTATGAAGAGACCCAGTACTTC. Protein: CASSFPAGAYEETQYF.

This clonotype was counted between two and nine times. J is TRBJ2-1 and V is TRBV15, with no clear D. The length of the CDR3 is 16 residues. V lost 3 bases to trimming and J lost 2 bases, with 14 bases between them. Germline lookup yields CDR1 LNHNV and CDR2 YYDKDF (reference sequence). The CDR3 sequence: CATSRGSGAAYNEQFF. CDR3 nucleotide sequence: TGTGCCACCAGCAGGGGGTCGGGTGCGGCCTACAATGAGCAGTTCTTC.